Shown below are 27 T cell receptor beta chains from a single sample sequenced in a study of T cell repertoires in cytomegalovirus infection (dated by TCRdb to about 2019). TCRdb lists the instrument as Illumina HiSeq 1500. TCRdb itself trimmed the public reads at Q25 with fastp, ran MiXCR and retained productive beta chains. Rows with a matching CDR3 protein are joined into one entry that keeps the most common DNA and genes. The sample table shows just under 300,000 distinct CDR3 sequences, and approximately 8.9% are seen once. The biggest ten clones account for around 2.4% of the sample. The sequenced sample was PBMCs. These receptors originate from a human donor in good health (CMV status not recorded). Some clones in this sample may be carry-over from other donors' samples.

This clonotype was seen ten or more times. This rearrangement joins TRBV7-3 to TRBJ2-7; 12 bases are shared with TRBD1. The V and J ends lost 5 bases and 7 bases, in that order; junction bases with no gene match: 12. CDR1 and CDR2 (germline): SGHTA, FQGTGA. The CDR3 consists of 16 residues. CDR3 protein: CASSPASGQGAQEQYV. The CDR3 DNA reads TGTGCCAGCAGCCCGGCTTCGGGACAGGGGGCACAGGAGCAGTACGTC.

This clonotype occurred many times. This CDR3 reads CASSLQGTSTDTQYF. The CDR3 DNA reads TGTGCCAGCAGTCTACAGGGTACTAGCACAGATACGCAGTATTTT. The V gene is TRBV11-3, the J gene TRBJ2-3, with D tentatively TRBD1 (6 bases). Germline V gives CDR1 SGHNT, CDR2 YENEEA. Trimming pared 6 bases from V and 0 bases from J, leaving 13 bases between. The CDR3 runs 15 residues.

This chain connects TRBV27 to TRBJ1-6; a weak D match, TRBD1 (5 bases). Germline CDR1 reads MNHEY; CDR2 reads SMNVEV (reference sequence). Between the trimmed V and J ends, which lost 6 bases and 1 base, there was a span of 10 bases. The CDR3 consists of 15 residues. Written as DNA, the CDR3 is TGTGCCAGCAGATTGCAGGGATCCTATAATTCACCCCTCCACTTT. Translation gives CASRLQGSYNSPLHF.

This clonotype showed up many times. The chain employs TRBV7-2 and TRBJ1-6; no clear D gene. CDR1 is SGHTA and CDR2 is FQGNSA in the germline V gene. This CDR3 comprises 16 residues. Trimming pared 3 bases from V and 0 bases from J, leaving 9 bases between. The chain's CDR3 is CASSFWPSSYNSPLHF. In nucleotides, the CDR3 is TGTGCCAGCAGCTTTTGGCCGAGCTCCTATAATTCACCCCTCCACTTT.

The chain carries TRBV20-1 and TRBJ1-2; the match to TRBD1 covers 8 bases. The CDR3 is 13 residues long. Trimming removed 3 bases from V and 2 bases from J; junction bases left unmatched: 2. Germline V CDR1 and CDR2: DFQATT, SNEGSKA (reference sequence). The CDR3 DNA follows: TGCAGTGCTAGGACAGGGGAAAACTATGGCTACACCTTC. This codes for CSARTGENYGYTF.

The V gene is TRBV28, the J gene TRBJ1-2; the D gene is possibly TRBD1 (6 bases). V was clipped by 6 bases and J by 5 bases, with 19 bases between them. The CDR3 is 15 amino acids. Germline V gene sequence: CDR1 MDHEN, CDR2 SYDVKM. CDR3 amino acids: CASRSFNLGGYGYTF. CDR3 sequence (DNA): TGTGCCAGCAGGTCCTTTAACCTAGGGGGGTATGGCTACACCTTC.

This clonotype was recorded many times. The genes are TRBV27 and TRBJ2-3; D perhaps matches TRBD1 (6 bases). Trimming shortened V by 0 bases and J by 3 bases, and 10 bases separated the two germline ends. The CDR3 totals 15 residues. Germline CDR1 is MNHEY and CDR2 is SMNVEV (reference sequence). As DNA, the CDR3 is TGTGCCAGCAGTTTATCACTCAGGGGTACAGATACGCAGTATTTT. This codes for CASSLSLRGTDTQYF.

This clonotype was counted many times. The V and J genes are TRBV7-2 and TRBJ2-1; D might be TRBD1 (5 bases). Trimming stripped 5 bases from V and 3 bases from J, with 14 bases between. This CDR3 comprises 15 residues. Germline CDR1 reads SGHTA; CDR2 reads FQGNSA. CDR3 in DNA: TGTGCCAGCAGCCCCTGGGGTCAGGGCTACAATGAGCAGTTCTTC. Translated, it gives CASSPWGQGYNEQFF.

This clonotype occurred many times. V is TRBV2 and J is TRBJ2-1; TRBD1 might be the D (8 bases). Between the trimmed V and J ends, which lost 5 bases and 1 base, there was a span of 12 bases. The CDR3 has 15 residues. Germline CDR1 reads SNHLY; CDR2 reads FYNNEI. This CDR3 reads CASSYRGGSYNEQFF. The CDR3 DNA reads TGTGCCAGCAGTTACAGGGGGGGGTCCTACAATGAGCAGTTCTTC.

The rearrangement joins TRBV14 to TRBJ2-6; 8 bases are shared with TRBD1. Germline V gene data show CDR1 as SGHDN and CDR2 as FVKESK. V dropped 4 bases and J dropped 0; count of bases not matched to a gene: 14. This CDR3 comprises 20 residues. The CDR3 DNA follows: TGTGCCAGCAGCCCGGTCGTCAGGGGGCTTTTTGTCTCTGGGGCCAACGTCCTGACTTTC. Translation: CASSPVVRGLFVSGANVLTF. The whole variable domain, filled in from reference TRBV14 and TRBJ2-6, reads EAGVTQFPSHSVIEKGQTVTLRCDPISGHDNLYWYRRVMGKEIKFLLHFVKESKQDESGMPNNRFLAERTGGTYSTLKVQPAELEDSGVYFCASSPVVRGLFVSGANVLTFGAGSRLTVL.

Many counts were recorded for this clonotype. The chain carries TRBV12-3 or TRBV12-4 and TRBJ2-1; 7 bases map to TRBD1. Germline trimming cut 3 bases from V and 8 bases from J; bases unmatched to any gene: 10. The CDR3 is 15 amino acids. CDR3 region: CASSFHGTASDEQFF. The DNA of the CDR3 is TGTGCCAGCAGTTTCCATGGGACAGCGTCGGATGAGCAGTTCTTC.

V is TRBV29-1 and J is TRBJ1-4; TRBD1 agrees at 7 bases. Looked up from germline, CDR1 is SQVTM and CDR2 is ANQGSEA. This CDR3 spans 13 amino acids. With V trimmed by 7 bases and J by 4 bases, 6 bases remained unmatched. The CDR3 reads CSASRDSNEKLFF. The DNA for the CDR3 is TGCAGCGCAAGCCGGGACAGTAATGAAAAACTGTTTTTT. Drawing the rest from reference TRBV29-1 and TRBJ1-4, the complete variable domain is SAVISQKPSRDICQRGTSLTIQCQVDSQVTMMFWYRQQPGQSLTLIATANQGSEATYESGFVIDKFPISRPNLTFSTLTVSNMSPEDSSIYLCSASRDSNEKLFFGSGTQLSVL.

CDR3 sequence (DNA): TGCGCCAGCAGGAAGGACGACCTCCGGGGCACTGAAGCTTTCTTT. Its protein product is CASRKDDLRGTEAFF. J is TRBJ1-1 and V is TRBV5-1; D call uncertain. Germline loops: CDR1 SGHRS, CDR2 YFSETQ. The CDR3 extends over 15 amino acids. V was shortened by 5 bases and J by 4 bases, with 18 bases between the two germline ends.

In its sample, this clonotype was seen many times. The chain employs TRBV28 and TRBJ1-2; possible D gene TRBD1, 6 bases. The CDR3 has 12 residues. Trimming removed 2 bases from V and 8 bases from J, with 9 bases in between. Germline CDR1 is MDHEN and CDR2 is SYDVKM. The CDR3 region is CASSLRGPGYTF. The CDR3 coding sequence is TGTGCCAGCAGTTTACGGGGGCCCGGCTACACCTTC.

Many counts were recorded for this clonotype. The genes are TRBV6-2 or TRBV6-3 and TRBJ2-1; 10 bases are shared with TRBD1. This CDR3 spans 17 amino acids. Looked up from germline, CDR1 is MNHEY and CDR2 is SVGEGT. The V and J ends lost 0 bases and 2 bases, in that order; junction bases with no gene match: 4. CDR3 protein: CASSYSLGQGTYNEQFF. The CDR3 DNA follows: TGTGCCAGCAGTTACTCGTTGGGACAGGGGACCTACAATGAGCAGTTCTTC.

Many counts were recorded for this clonotype. V usage is TRBV25-1 and J usage is TRBJ1-4, with D hard to call. CDR3 size: 13 residues. The germline V gene encodes CDR1 MGHDK and CDR2 SYGVNS. V lost 3 bases, J lost 6 bases, and 8 bases lay in between. In DNA form, the CDR3 reads TGTGCCAGCAGTGATTGGGGAGATGAAAAACTGTTTTTT. It yields the protein CASSDWGDEKLFF.

V usage is TRBV20-1 and J usage is TRBJ2-5, with 9 positions matching TRBD1. The CDR3 totals 15 residues. CDR1 DFQATT and CDR2 SNEGSKA come from the germline V gene (reference sequence). Germline trimming cut 4 bases from V and 1 base from J; bases unmatched to any gene: 7. DNA for the CDR3: TGCAGTGCTAAGCTGACAGGGGGGTCCCAAGAGACCCAGTACTTC. Its protein is CSAKLTGGSQETQYF.

This clonotype was detected ten times or more. V is TRBV5-5 and J is TRBJ2-7, with D possibly TRBD1 on 6 matching bases. Germline V gene lookup returns CDR1 SGHKS and CDR2 YYEKEE (reference sequence). V was cut by 0 bases and J by 2 bases, with 18 bases left in between. The length of the CDR3 is 17 residues. As DNA, the CDR3 is TGTGCCAGCAGCTTGGGGTCGGCGACAGGTCGCCCCTACGAGCAGTACGTC. Protein sequence: CASSLGSATGRPYEQYV.

This clonotype has at least ten counts. This chain uses TRBV28 with TRBJ2-2, with TRBD1 matching 7 bases. Germline CDR1 is MDHEN and CDR2 is SYDVKM. This CDR3 is 15 amino acids long. V lost 4 bases and J lost 5; bases outside the gene matches: 7. In DNA, the CDR3 is TGTGCCAGCAGTTACCTCGACAGGGAGACCGGGGAGCTGTTTTTT. Encoded protein: CASSYLDRETGELFF.

This clonotype was detected many times. V is TRBV28 and J is TRBJ2-3; 10 bases map to TRBD2. V was clipped by 6 bases and J by 4 bases; unmatched bases: 7. Germline CDR1 reads MDHEN; CDR2 reads SYDVKM. There are 15 residues in the CDR3. The DNA for the CDR3 is TGTGCCAGCAGACGATGGACTAGCGGCTCAGATACGCAGTATTTT. This encodes CASRRWTSGSDTQYF.

This clonotype showed up many times. The chain has TRBV7-9 and TRBJ2-1; no definite D call. V was cut by 5 bases and J by 4 bases, with 15 bases left in between. CDR3 length equals 15 residues. Germline CDR1 reads SEHNR; CDR2 reads FQNEAQ (reference sequence). This chain's CDR3 is CASSAQRQRYNEQFF. The CDR3 DNA follows: TGTGCCAGCAGCGCCCAACGGCAGCGTTACAATGAGCAGTTCTTC.

The table lists this clonotype with many counts. The CDR3 loop reads CASEPQGGGQFF. DNA of the CDR3: TGTGCCAGTGAACCCCAGGGTGGTGGGCAGTTCTTC. The chain uses TRBV2 and TRBJ2-1; D perhaps matches TRBD1 (5 bases). The V gene's germline CDR1 is SNHLY and CDR2 FYNNEI. This CDR3 spans 12 amino acids. Trimming removed 9 bases from V and 12 bases from J, with 18 bases in between.

This clonotype was counted a few times. The chain uses TRBV29-1 and TRBJ1-5, with D unclear. The V and J ends lost 4 bases and 5 bases respectively, with 9 bases between them. This CDR3 is built from 12 residues. The V gene's germline CDR1 is SQVTM and CDR2 ANQGSEA. As DNA, the CDR3 is TGCAGCGTTGGAAGTCGAGATCAGCCCCAGCATTTT. Protein sequence: CSVGSRDQPQHF.

The rearrangement uses TRBV7-9 and TRBJ1-1; a weak D match, TRBD1 (5 bases). Germline V lookup: CDR1 SEHNR, CDR2 FQNEAQ (reference sequence). With 2 bases removed from V and 6 bases from J, the gap between germline ends came to 19 bases. CDR3 size: 16 residues. CDR3 DNA sequence: TGTGCCAGCAGCTTACGAGGGGTCCCTCTGAAAGCTGAAGCTTTCTTT. Translated, it gives CASSLRGVPLKAEAFF. The full variable domain, rest sourced from reference TRBV7-9 and TRBJ1-1, is DTGVSQNPRHKITKRGQNVTFRCDPISEHNRLYWYRQTLGQGPEFLTYFQNEAQLEKSRLLSDRFSAERPKGSFSTLEIQRTEQGDSAMYLCASSLRGVPLKAEAFFGQGTRLTVV.

This clonotype has a count of ten or more. V is TRBV7-2 and J is TRBJ2-6; 7 bases are shared with TRBD1. With 5 bases clipped from V and 4 bases from J, the junction kept 14 bases outside the gene matches. The CDR3 length is 18 residues. Germline CDR1 is SGHTA and CDR2 is FQGNSA. The CDR3, as DNA: TGTGCCAGCAGCACCCGGGGACAGTATCGTTCCGGGGCCAACGTCCTGACTTTC. Its translation: CASSTRGQYRSGANVLTF.

As concerns this clonotype: A much larger clone lies one base from this, so it may be a read error. The rearrangement links TRBV6-1 to TRBJ2-3; D remains ambiguous. Germline V gene data show CDR1 as MNHNS and CDR2 as SASEGT. This CDR3 has 13 residues. CDR3 amino acids: CPSSLLASDTQYF. The DNA of the CDR3 is TGTCCCAGCAGCCTGTTAGCTTCGGATACGCAGTATTTT.

This clonotype was observed at least ten times. The V gene is TRBV10-2, the J gene TRBJ1-1; D possibly corresponds to TRBD1 (5 bases). Deletions cut 4 bases from V and 1 base from J, with 13 bases between. Germline V gene lookup returns CDR1 WSHSY and CDR2 SAAADI. The length of the CDR3 is 15 residues. DNA for the CDR3: TGCGCCAGCAGTGGGGGCAACGGCCGGAACACTGAAGCTTTCTTT. Translating it yields CASSGGNGRNTEAFF.